This entry features one TCR beta chain sequence. Assignments of participants to cohorts depended upon their own reported clinical history. This sample was taken from a study of blood T cell repertoires in COVID-19. In the study overall: The origin of the acute and convalescent COVID-19 samples was the United States, Italy and Spain.

Repertoires were generated with immunoSEQ multiplex PCR, while TCRdb's copy carries only in-frame clones and drops some. The sample has over 200,000 clones; 70% to 90% are singletons. CDR1 and CDR2 from the germline V gene are MNHEY and SVGAGI. The CDR3 length is 12 residues. Trimming removed 8 bases from V and 5 bases from J, with 9 bases in between. Sequencing was done on a sample of PBMCs or T cells enriched from blood (not recorded which). V and J are TRBV6-5 and TRBJ2-2, with a weak D call TRBD1 (5 bases). The clonotype originates from a man aged 25-45 years who had recovered from COVID-19. CDR3 nucleotide sequence: TGTGCCAGCCAAAAGGGGACCGGGGAGCTGTTTTTT. As protein: CASQKGTGELFF.